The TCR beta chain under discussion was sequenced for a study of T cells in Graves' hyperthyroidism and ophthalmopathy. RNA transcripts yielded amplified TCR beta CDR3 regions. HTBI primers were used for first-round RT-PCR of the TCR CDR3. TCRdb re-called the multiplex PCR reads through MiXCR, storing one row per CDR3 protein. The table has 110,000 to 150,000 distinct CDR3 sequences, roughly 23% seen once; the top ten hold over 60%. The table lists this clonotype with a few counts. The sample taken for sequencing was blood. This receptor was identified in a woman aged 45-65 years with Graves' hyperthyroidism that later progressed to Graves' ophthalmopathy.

The CDR3 sequence is CASSYYGGFSTDTQYF. For the CDR3, the DNA is TGTGCCAGCAGTTACTACGGGGGCTTTAGCACAGATACGCAGTATTTT. The chain combines TRBV6-6 with TRBJ2-3, with D tentatively TRBD1 or TRBD2 (6 bases each). The CDR3 is 16 residues long. V was cut by 1 base and J by 0 bases, with 11 bases left in between. CDR1 is MNHNY, CDR2 SVGAGI, per germline (reference sequence).